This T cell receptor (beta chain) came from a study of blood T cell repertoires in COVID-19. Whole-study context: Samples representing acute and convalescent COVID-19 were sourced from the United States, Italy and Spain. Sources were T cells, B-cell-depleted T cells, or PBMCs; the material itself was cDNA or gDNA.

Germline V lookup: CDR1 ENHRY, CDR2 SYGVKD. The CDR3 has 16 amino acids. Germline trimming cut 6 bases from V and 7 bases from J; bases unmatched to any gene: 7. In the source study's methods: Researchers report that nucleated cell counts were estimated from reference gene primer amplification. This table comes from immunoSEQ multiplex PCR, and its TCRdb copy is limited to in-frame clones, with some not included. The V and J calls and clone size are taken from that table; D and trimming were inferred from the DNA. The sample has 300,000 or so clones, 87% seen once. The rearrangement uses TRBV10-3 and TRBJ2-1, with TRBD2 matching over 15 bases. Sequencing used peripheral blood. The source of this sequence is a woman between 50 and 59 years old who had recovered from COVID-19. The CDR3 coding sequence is TGTGCCATCAGCTGGACTAGCGGGAGGGCGCGGAATGAGCAGTTCTTC. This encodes CAISWTSGRARNEQFF.